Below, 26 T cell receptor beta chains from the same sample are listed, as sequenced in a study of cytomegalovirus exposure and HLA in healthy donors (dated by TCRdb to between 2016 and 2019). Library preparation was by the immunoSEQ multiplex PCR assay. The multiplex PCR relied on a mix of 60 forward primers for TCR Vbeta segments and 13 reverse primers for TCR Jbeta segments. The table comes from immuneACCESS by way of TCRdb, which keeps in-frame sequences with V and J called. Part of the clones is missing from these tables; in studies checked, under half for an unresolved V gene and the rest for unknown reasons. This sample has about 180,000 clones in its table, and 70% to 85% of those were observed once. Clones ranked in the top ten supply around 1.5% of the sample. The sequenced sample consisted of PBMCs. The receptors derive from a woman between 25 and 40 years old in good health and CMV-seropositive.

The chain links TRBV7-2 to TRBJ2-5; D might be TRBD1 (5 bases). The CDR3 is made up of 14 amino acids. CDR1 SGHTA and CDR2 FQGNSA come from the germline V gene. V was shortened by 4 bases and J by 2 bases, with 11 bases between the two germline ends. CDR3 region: CASSSRQNQETQYF. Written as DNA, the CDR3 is TGTGCCAGCAGCTCTAGACAGAATCAAGAGACCCAGTACTTC. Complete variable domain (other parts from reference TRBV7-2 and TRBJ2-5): GAGVSQSPSNKVTEKGKDVELRCDPISGHTALYWYRQSLGQGLEFLIYFQGNSAPDKSGLPSDRFSAERTGGSVSTLTIQRTQQEDSAVYLCASSSRQNQETQYFGPGTRLLVL.

The CDR3 coding sequence is TGTGCCATCCTGACAGGAAGCACAGATACGCAGTATTTT. Encoded protein: CAILTGSTDTQYF. V usage is TRBV9 and J usage is TRBJ2-3; TRBD1 might be the D (6 bases). V lost 9 bases, J lost 0 bases, and 11 bases lay in between. The CDR3 extends over 13 amino acids. From germline, CDR1 is SGDLS and CDR2 YYNGEE.

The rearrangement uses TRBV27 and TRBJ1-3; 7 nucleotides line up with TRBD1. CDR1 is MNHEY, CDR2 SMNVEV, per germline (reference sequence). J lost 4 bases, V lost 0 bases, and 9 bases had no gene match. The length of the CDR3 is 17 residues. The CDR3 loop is CASSLSRGPQSGNTIYF. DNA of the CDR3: TGTGCCAGCAGTTTATCGAGGGGGCCTCAGTCCGGAAACACCATATATTTT.

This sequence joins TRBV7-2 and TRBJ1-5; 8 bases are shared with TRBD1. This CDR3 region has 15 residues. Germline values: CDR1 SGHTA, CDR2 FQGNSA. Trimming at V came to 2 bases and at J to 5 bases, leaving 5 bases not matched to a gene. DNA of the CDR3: TGTGCCAGCAGCTTATTTCCAGGGGGCTATCAGCCCCAGCATTTT. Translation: CASSLFPGGYQPQHF.

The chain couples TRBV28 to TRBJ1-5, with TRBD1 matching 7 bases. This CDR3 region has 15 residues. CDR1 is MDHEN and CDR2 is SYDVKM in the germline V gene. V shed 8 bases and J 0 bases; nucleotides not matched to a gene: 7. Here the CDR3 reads CASLETGNSNQPQHF. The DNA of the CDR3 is TGTGCCAGCCTTGAGACAGGGAATAGCAATCAGCCCCAGCATTTT.

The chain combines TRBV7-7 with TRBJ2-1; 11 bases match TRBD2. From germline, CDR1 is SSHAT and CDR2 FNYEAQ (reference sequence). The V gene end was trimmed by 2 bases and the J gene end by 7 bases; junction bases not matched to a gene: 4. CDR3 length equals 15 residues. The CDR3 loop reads CASSLQLAGENEQFF. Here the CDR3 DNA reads TGTGCCAGCAGCTTACAACTAGCGGGGGAGAATGAGCAGTTCTTC.

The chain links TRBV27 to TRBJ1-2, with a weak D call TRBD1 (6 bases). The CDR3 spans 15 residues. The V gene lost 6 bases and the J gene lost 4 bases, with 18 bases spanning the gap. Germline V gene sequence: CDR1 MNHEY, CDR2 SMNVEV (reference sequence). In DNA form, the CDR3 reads TGTGCCAGCAGCTTAGGTGGGGGCGACGCCTATGGCTACACCTTC. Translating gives CASSLGGGDAYGYTF.

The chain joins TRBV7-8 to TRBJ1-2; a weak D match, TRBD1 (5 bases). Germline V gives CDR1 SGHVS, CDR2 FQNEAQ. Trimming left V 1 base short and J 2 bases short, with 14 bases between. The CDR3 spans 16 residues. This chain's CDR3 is CASSLGTGGANYGYTF. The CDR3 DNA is TGTGCCAGCAGCTTAGGGACGGGAGGGGCAAACTATGGCTACACCTTC.

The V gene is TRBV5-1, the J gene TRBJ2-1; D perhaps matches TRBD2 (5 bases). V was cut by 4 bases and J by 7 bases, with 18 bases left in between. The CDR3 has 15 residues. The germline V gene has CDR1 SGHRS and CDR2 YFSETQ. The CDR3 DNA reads TGCGCCAGCAGCCCTGGTGGGAGTGTACGGAATGAGCAGTTCTTC. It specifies CASSPGGSVRNEQFF.

The CDR3 nucleotides read TGTGCCAGCAGCCTTAGACTAGCCGGGGGGGTCGGGACCCAGTACTTC. Translation gives CASSLRLAGGVGTQYF. The rearrangement links TRBV7-2 to TRBJ2-5, with TRBD2 matching over 8 bases. The trim removed 5 bases at V and 7 bases at J, leaving 15 bases unmatched. CDR1 and CDR2 (germline): SGHTA, FQGNSA. The CDR3 runs 16 residues.

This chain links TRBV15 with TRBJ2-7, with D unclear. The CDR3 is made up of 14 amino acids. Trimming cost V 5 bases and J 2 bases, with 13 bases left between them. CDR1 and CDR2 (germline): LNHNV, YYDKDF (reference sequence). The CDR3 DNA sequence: TGTGCCACCAGCCCCCGTCGGTATACCTACGAGCAGTACTTC. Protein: CATSPRRYTYEQYF.

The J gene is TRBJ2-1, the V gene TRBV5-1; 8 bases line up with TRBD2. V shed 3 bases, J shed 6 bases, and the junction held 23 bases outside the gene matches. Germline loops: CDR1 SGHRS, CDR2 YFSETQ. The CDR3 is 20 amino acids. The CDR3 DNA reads TGCGCCAGCAGCTCGGGGCCAGCGACAGCGAGCGGGAGCATGGGCAATGAGCAGTTCTTC. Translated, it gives CASSSGPATASGSMGNEQFF.

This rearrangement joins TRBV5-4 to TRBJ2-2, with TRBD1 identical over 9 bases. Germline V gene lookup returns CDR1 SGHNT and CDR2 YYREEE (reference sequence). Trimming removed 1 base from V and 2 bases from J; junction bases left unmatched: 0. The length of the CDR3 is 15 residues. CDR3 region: CASSLTGGNTGELFF. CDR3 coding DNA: TGTGCCAGCAGCTTGACAGGGGGCAACACCGGGGAGCTGTTTTTT.

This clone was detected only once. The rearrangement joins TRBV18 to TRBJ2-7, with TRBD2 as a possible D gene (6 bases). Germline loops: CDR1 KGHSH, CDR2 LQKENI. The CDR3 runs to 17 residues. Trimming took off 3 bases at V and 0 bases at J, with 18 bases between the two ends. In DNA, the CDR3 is TGTGCCAGCTCACCGCCCAACGGAGGGGTCAGCTCCTACGAGCAGTACTTC. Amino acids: CASSPPNGGVSSYEQYF.

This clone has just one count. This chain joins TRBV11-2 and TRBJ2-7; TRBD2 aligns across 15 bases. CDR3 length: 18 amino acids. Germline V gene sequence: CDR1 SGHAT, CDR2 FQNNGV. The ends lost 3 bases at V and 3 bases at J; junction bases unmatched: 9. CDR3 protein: CASSLGLAGGSVGYEQYF. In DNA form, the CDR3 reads TGTGCCAGCAGCTTGGGACTAGCGGGAGGTTCGGTCGGCTACGAGCAGTACTTC.

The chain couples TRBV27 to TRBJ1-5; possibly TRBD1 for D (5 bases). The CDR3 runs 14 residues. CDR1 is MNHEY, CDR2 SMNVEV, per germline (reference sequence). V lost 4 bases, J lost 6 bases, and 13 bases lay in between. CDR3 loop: CASSWGRDRQPQHF. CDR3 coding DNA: TGTGCCAGCAGTTGGGGCAGGGATCGTCAGCCCCAGCATTTT.

This CDR3 reads CASSLNRPGANVLTF. CDR3 DNA sequence: TGTGCCAGCAGCCTCAACAGGCCTGGGGCCAACGTCCTGACTTTC. V is TRBV6-1 and J is TRBJ2-6; perhaps TRBD1 as D (5 bases). Trimming left V 6 bases short and J 2 bases short, with 11 bases between. The CDR3 loop spans 15 amino acids. The germline V gene has CDR1 MNHNS and CDR2 SASEGT.

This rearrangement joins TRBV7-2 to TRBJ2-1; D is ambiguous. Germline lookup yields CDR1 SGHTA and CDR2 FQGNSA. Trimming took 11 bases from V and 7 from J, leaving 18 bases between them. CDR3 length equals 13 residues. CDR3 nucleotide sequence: TGTGCCGCACACCCTAGATCTGGAAATGAGCAGTTCTTC. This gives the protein CAAHPRSGNEQFF.

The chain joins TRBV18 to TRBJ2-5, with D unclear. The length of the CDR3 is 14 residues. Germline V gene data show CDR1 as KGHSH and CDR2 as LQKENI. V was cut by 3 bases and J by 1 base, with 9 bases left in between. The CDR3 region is CASSPAAAQETQYF. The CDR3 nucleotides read TGTGCCAGCTCACCGGCGGCTGCCCAAGAGACCCAGTACTTC.

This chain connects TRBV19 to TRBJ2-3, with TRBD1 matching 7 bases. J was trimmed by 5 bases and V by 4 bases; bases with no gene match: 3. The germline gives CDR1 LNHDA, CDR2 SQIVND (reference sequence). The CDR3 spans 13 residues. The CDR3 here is CASSNRGVDTQYF. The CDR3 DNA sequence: TGTGCCAGTAGTAACAGGGGCGTAGATACGCAGTATTTT.

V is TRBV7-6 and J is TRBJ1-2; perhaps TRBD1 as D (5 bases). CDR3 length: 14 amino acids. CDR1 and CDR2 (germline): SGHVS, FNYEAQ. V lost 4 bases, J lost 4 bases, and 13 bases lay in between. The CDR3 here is CASSSGTVPYGYTF. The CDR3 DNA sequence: TGTGCCAGCAGCTCCGGGACTGTACCCTATGGCTACACCTTC. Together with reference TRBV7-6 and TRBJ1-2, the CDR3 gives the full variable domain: GAGVSQSPRYKVTKRGQDVALRCDPISGHVSLYWYRQALGQGPEFLTYFNYEAQQDKSGLPNDRFSAERPEGSISTLTIQRTEQRDSAMYRCASSSGTVPYGYTFGSGTRLTVV.

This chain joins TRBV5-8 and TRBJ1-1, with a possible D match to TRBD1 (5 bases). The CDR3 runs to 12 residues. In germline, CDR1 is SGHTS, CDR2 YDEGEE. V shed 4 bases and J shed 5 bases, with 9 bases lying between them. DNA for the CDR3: TGTGCCAGCAGCGTCAGGGTTACTGAAGCTTTCTTT. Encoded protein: CASSVRVTEAFF. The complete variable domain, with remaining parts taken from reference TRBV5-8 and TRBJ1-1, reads EAGVTQSPTHLIKTRGQQATLRCSPISGHTSVYWYQQALGLGLQFLLWYDEGEERNRGNFPPRFSGRQFPNYSSELNVNALELEDSALYLCASSVRVTEAFFGQGTRLTVV.

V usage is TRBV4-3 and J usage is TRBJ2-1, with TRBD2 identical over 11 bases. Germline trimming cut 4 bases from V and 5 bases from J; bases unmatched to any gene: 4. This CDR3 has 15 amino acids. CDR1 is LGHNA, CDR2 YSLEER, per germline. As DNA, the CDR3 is TGCGCCAGCAGCCTGACTAGCGGGATTAACAATGAGCAGTTCTTC. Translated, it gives CASSLTSGINNEQFF.

DNA of the CDR3: TGTGCCAGCAGCCCTTTCAGGGGGCTCAGCACCATATATTTT. This sequence encodes CASSPFRGLSTIYF. The gene calls are TRBV14 and TRBJ1-3, with 8 bases that match TRBD1. V shed 4 bases, J shed 9 bases, and the junction held 8 bases outside the gene matches. Germline values: CDR1 SGHDN, CDR2 FVKESK. The CDR3 runs 14 residues.

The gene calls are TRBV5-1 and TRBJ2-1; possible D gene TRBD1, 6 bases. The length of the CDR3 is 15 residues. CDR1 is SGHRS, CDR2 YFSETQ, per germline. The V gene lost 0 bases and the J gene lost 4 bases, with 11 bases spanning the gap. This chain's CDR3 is CASSLDRAAYNEQFF. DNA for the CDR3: TGCGCCAGCAGCTTGGACAGGGCGGCTTACAATGAGCAGTTCTTC.

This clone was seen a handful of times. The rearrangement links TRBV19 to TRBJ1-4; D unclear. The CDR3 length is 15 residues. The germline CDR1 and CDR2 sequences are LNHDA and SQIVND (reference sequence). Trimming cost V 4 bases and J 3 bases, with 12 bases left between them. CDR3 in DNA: TGTGCCAGTAGTACCTCAACACCCCCTAATGAAAAACTGTTTTTT. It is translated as CASSTSTPPNEKLFF.